This T cell receptor beta chain was documented in a study of vaccination and CD4 T cells after COVID-19. Looking at the study overall: For each participant, vaccination comprised two doses of either the BNT162b2 or the mRNA-1273 vaccine.

The Oncomine TCR Beta short-read assay was applied to DNA of cultured CD4+ T cells. Each CDR3 protein is one row after TCRdb ran MiXCR on the PCR reads. The repertoire has 15,000 to 20,000 distinct CDR3 sequences, around three quarters of them found once; the top ten carry approximately 17%. Worth noting for this clonotype: Its antigen is currently unknown.

Treatment of the sample: roughly ten-day PBMC culture with coronavirus spike peptide pools or control peptides (ViraFEST assay). Sequenced input: CD4+ T cells from blood, cultured in vitro. The origin of this receptor is a human donor who had recovered from COVID-19.

CDR3 sequence reads: CASTEGGGTSGNTIYF. CDR3 in DNA: TGTGCCAGCACCGAAGGGGGAGGCACCTCTGGAAACACCATATATTTT. This chain links TRBV28 with TRBJ1-3, with D possibly being TRBD1 (6 bases). Germline lookup yields CDR1 MDHEN and CDR2 SYDVKM. The CDR3 sequence is 16 residues long. V dropped 7 bases and J dropped 0 bases, with 16 bases sitting between them.